This TCR beta chain came from a study of shared clonotypes between healthy human individuals. Background on the study: Serving as donors were two women and a few men, whose ages spanned 18 to 49.

Authors' data handling: From ImmunoSEQ came sequences covering only the junction and carrying no quality scores, so filtering differed. Libraries were prepared by immunoSEQ multiplex PCR; TCRdb keeps only in-frame clonotypes and omits some of them. The V and J calls and clone size come from that table; D and trimming were worked out from the DNA. The profile shows about 490,000 clones, approximately 82% of them singletons. From germline, CDR1 is SGHNT and CDR2 YENEEA. The CDR3 has 15 amino acids. The J segment lost 13 bases and the V segment lost 2 bases, leaving 12 bases of the junction unmatched. The sequencing input was PBMCs. The V gene is TRBV11-3, the J gene TRBJ2-2; 8 bases align to TRBD1. This sequence was found in a middle-aged woman in good health. Some clones in this sample may be carry-over from other donors' samples. This CDR3 is CASSLFQDRGLRLFF. CDR3 bases: TGTGCCAGCAGCTTATTCCAAGACAGGGGTCTACGGCTGTTTTTT.